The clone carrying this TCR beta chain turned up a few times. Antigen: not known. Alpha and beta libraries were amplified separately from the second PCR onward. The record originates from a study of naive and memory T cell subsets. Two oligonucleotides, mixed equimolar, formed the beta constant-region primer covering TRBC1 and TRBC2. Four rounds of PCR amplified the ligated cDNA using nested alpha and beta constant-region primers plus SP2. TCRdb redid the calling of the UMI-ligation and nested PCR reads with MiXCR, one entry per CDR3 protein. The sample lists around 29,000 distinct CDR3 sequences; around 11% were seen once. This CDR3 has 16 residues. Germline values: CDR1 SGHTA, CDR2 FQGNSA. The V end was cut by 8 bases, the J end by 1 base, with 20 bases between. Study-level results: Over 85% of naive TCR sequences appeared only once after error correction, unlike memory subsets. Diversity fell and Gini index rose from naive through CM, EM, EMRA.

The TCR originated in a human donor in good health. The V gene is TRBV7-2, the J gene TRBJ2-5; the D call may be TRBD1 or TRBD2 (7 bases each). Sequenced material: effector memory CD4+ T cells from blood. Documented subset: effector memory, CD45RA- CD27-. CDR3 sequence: CASSGGGDWSQETQYF. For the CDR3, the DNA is TGTGCCAGCTCAGGGGGGGGCGACTGGTCCCAAGAGACCCAGTACTTC.